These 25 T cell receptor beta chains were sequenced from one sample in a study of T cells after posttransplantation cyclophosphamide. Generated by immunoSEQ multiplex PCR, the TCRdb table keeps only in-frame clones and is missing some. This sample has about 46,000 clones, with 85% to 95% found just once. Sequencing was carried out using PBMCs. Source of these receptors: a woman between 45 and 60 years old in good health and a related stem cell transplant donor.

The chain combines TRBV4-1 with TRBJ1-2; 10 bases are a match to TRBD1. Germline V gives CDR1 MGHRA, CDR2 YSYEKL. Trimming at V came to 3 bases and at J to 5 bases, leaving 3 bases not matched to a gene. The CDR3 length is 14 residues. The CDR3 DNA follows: TGCGCCAGCAGCCAGCGGGACAGGGGATATGGCTACACCTTC. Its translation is CASSQRDRGYGYTF.

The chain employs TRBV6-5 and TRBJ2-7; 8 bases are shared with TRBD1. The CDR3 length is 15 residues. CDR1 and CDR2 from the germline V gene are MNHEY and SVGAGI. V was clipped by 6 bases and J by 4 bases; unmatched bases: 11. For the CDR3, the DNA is TGTGCCAGCAGCTCCGACAGGGGTAGAGGGTACGAGCAGTACTTC. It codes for CASSSDRGRGYEQYF.

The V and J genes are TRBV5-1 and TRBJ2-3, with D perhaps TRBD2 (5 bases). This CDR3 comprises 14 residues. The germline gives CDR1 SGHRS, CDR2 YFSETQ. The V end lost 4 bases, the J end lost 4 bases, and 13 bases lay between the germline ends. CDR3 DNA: TGCGCCAGCAGCCAAGACCCGAGGGCAGATACGCAGTATTTT. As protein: CASSQDPRADTQYF.

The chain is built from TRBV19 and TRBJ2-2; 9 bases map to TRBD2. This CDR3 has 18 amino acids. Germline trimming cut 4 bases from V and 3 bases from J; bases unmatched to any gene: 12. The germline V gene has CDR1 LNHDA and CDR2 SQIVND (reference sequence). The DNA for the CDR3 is TGTGCCAGTAGTAATTGGGCGGGGAGCGGGGGGTACACCGGGGAGCTGTTTTTT. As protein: CASSNWAGSGGYTGELFF.

The CDR3 sequence is CAWSTGRWNTEAFF. The CDR3, as DNA: TGTGCCTGGAGCACGGGGAGGTGGAACACTGAAGCTTTCTTT. The V and J genes are TRBV30 and TRBJ1-1; no clear D gene. This CDR3 comprises 14 residues. Looked up from germline, CDR1 is GTSNPN and CDR2 is SVGIG (reference sequence). V gave up 3 bases and J gave up 1 base, with 12 bases separating them.

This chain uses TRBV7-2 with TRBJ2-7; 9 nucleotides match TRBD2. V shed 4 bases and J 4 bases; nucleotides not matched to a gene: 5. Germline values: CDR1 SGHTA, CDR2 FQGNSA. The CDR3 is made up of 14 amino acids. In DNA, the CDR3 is TGTGCCAGCAGCTCAACCAGCGGGGGGTACGAGCAGTACTTC. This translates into CASSSTSGGYEQYF. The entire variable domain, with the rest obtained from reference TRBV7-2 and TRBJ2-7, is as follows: GAGVSQSPSNKVTEKGKDVELRCDPISGHTALYWYRQSLGQGLEFLIYFQGNSAPDKSGLPSDRFSAERTGGSVSTLTIQRTQQEDSAVYLCASSSTSGGYEQYFGPGTRLTVT.

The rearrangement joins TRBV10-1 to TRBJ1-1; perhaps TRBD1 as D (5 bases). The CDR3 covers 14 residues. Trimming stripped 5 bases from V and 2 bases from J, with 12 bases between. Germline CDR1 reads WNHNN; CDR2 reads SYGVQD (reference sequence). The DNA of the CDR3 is TGCGCCAGCAGTCCGAAAGGACATAACACTGAAGCTTTCTTT. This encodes CASSPKGHNTEAFF.

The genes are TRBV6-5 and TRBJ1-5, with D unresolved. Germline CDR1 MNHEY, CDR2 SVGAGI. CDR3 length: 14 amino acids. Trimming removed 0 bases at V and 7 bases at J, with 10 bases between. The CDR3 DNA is TGTGCCAGCAGTTACTCGAGGAGGGAGCAGCCCCAGCATTTT. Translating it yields CASSYSRREQPQHF.

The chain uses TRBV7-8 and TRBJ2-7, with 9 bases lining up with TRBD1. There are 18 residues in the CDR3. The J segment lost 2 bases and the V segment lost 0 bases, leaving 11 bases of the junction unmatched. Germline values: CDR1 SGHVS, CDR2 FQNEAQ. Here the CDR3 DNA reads TGTGCCAGCAGCTTAGCCGGGACAGGGAGTTCCAATACCTACGAGCAGTACTTC. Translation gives CASSLAGTGSSNTYEQYF.

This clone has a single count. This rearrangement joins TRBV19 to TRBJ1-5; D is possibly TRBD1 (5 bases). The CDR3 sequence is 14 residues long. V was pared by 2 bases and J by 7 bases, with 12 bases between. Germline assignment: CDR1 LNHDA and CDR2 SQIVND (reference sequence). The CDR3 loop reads CASSIQRGIQPQHF. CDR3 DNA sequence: TGTGCCAGTAGTATACAACGGGGGATCCAGCCCCAGCATTTT. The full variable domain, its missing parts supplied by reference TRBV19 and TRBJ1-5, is DGGITQSPKYLFRKEGQNVTLSCEQNLNHDAMYWYRQDPGQGLRLIYYSQIVNDFQKGDIAEGYSVSREKKESFPLTVTSAQKNPTAFYLCASSIQRGIQPQHFGDGTRLSIL.

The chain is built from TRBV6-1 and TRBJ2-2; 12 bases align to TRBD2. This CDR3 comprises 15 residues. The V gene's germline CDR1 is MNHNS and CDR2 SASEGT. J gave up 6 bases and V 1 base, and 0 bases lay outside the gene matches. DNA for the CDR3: TGTGCCAGCAGTGAAGGACTAGCGGGAGCCGGGGAGCTGTTTTTT. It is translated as CASSEGLAGAGELFF.

CDR3 bases: TGCGCCAGCAGCTCAGTCAGGGGGCCGAGCTACGAGCAGTACTTC. Encoded protein: CASSSVRGPSYEQYF. The chain employs TRBV5-1 and TRBJ2-7; TRBD1 agrees at 8 bases. This CDR3 has 15 residues. Germline values: CDR1 SGHRS, CDR2 YFSETQ. After removal of 3 bases from V and 3 bases from J, the junction contained 8 bases not matched to a gene.

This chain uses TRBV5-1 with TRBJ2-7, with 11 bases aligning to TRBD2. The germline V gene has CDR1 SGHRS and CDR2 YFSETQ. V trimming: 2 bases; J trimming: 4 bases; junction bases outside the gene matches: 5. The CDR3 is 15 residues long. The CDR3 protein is CASSFSSGGNYEQYF. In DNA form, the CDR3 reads TGCGCCAGCAGCTTTTCTAGCGGGGGGAATTACGAGCAGTACTTC.

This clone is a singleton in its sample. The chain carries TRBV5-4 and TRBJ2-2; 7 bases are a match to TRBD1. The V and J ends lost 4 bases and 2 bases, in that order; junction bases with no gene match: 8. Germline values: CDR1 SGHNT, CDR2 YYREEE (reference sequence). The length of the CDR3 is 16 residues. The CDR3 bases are TGTGCCAGCAGCCTCGATGGACAGGTTAACACCGGGGAGCTGTTTTTT. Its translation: CASSLDGQVNTGELFF.

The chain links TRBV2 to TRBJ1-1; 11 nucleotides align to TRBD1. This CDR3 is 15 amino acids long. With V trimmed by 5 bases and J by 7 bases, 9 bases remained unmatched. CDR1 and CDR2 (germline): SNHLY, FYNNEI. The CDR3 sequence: CASSKDRGRDNEAFF. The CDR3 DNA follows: TGTGCCAGCAGTAAGGACAGGGGGCGAGACAATGAAGCTTTCTTT.

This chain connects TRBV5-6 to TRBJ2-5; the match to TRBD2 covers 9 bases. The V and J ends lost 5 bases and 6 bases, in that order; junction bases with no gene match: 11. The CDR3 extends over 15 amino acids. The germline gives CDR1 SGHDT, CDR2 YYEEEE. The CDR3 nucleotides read TGTGCCAGCAGTTCACCGGGACTAGCATCAAAGACCCAGTACTTC. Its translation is CASSSPGLASKTQYF.

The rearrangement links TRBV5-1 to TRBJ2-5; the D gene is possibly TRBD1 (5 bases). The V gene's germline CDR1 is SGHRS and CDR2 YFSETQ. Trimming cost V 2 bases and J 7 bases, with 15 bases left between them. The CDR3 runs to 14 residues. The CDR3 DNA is TGCGCCAGCAGCTTTAAGGGGCCCCTGTCGACCCAGTACTTC. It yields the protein CASSFKGPLSTQYF.

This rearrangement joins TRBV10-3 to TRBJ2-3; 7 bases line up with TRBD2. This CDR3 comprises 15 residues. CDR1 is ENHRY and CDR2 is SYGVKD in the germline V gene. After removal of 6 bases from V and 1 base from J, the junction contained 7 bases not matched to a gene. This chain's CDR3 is CAIRELAAGTDTQYF. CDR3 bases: TGTGCCATCAGGGAGCTAGCGGCAGGCACAGATACGCAGTATTTT.

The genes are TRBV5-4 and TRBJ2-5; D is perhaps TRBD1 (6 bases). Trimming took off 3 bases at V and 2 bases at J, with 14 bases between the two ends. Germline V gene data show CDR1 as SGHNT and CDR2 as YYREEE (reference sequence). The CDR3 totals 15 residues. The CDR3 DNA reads TGTGCCAGCAGCTGGGGATCAGGGGAGCAAGAGACCCAGTACTTC. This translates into CASSWGSGEQETQYF.

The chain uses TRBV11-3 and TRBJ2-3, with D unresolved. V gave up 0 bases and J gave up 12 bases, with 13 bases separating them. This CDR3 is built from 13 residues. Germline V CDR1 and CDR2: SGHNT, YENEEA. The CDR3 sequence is CASSLDTLQLQYF. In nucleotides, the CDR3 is TGTGCCAGCAGCTTAGATACCCTCCAACTTCAGTATTTT.

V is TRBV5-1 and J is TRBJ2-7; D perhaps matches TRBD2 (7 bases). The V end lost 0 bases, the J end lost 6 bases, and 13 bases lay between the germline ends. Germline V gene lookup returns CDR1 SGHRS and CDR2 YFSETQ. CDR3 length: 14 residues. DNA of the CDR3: TGCGCCAGCAGCTTGGAGGGGGGGATCAGCGAGCAGTACTTC. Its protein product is CASSLEGGISEQYF.

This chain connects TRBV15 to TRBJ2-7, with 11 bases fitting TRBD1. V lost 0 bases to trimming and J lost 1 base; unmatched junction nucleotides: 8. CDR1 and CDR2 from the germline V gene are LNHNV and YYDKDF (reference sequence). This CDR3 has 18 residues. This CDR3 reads CATSREGLGQGVSYEQYF. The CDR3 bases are TGTGCCACCAGCAGAGAGGGGTTGGGACAGGGGGTATCCTACGAGCAGTACTTC.

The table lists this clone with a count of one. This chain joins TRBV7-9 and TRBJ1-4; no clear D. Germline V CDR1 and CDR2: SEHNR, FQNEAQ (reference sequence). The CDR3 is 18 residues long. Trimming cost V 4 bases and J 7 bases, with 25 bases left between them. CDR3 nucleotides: TGTGCCAGCAGCTCCCCGGGTACAAACTCGAAAGAACGTGAAAAACTGTTTTTT. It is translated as CASSSPGTNSKEREKLFF.

The DNA for the CDR3 is TGTGCCAGCAGTAATCTAGGAGAGCAGTTCTTC. Translation gives CASSNLGEQFF. The V gene is TRBV2, the J gene TRBJ2-1; no reliable D call. The CDR3 loop spans 11 amino acids. Germline values: CDR1 SNHLY, CDR2 FYNNEI. With 5 bases removed from V and 10 bases from J, the gap between germline ends came to 9 bases.

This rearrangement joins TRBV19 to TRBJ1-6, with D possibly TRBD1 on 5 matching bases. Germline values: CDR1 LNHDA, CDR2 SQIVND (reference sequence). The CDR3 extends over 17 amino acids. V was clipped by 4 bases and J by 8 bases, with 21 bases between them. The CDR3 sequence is CASSTLGGLPSYSPLHF. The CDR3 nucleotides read TGTGCCAGTAGTACCTTGGGGGGTCTTCCTTCCTATTCACCCCTCCACTTT.